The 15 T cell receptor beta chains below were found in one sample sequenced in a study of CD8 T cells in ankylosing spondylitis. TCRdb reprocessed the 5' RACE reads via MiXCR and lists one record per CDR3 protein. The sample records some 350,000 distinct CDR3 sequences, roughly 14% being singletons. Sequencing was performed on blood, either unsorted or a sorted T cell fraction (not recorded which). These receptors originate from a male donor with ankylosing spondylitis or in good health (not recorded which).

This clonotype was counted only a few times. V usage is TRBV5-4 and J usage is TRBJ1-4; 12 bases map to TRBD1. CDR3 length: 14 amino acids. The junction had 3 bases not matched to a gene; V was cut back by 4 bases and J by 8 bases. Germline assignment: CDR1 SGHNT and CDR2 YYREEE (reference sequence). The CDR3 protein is CASSGTGGGEKLFF. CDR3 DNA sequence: TGTGCCAGCAGCGGGACAGGGGGCGGCGAAAAACTGTTTTTT.

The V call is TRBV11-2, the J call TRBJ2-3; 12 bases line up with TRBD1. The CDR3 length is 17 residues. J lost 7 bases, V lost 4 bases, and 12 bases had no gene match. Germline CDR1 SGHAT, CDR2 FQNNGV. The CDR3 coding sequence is TGTGCCAGCAGCTCGCAGCGGGACAGGGGGCACCCTAATACGCAGTATTTT. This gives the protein CASSSQRDRGHPNTQYF. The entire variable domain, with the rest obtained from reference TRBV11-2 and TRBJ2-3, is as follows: EAGVAQSPRYKIIEKRQSVAFWCNPISGHATLYWYQQILGQGPKLLIQFQNNGVVDDSQLPKDRFSAERLKGVDSTLKIQPAKLEDSAVYLCASSSQRDRGHPNTQYFGPGTRLTVL.

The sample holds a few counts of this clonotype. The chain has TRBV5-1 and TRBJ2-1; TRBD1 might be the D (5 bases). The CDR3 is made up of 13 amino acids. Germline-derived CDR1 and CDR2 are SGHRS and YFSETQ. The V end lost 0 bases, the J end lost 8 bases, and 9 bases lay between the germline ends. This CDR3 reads CASSLAQGYEQFF. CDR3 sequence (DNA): TGCGCCAGCAGCTTGGCCCAGGGCTATGAGCAGTTCTTC.

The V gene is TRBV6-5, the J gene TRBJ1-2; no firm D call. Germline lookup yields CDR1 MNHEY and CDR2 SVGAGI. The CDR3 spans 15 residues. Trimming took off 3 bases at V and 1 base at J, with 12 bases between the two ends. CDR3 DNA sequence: TGTGCCAGCAGTTATCGGCAAGAACTTAACTATGGCTACACCTTC. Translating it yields CASSYRQELNYGYTF.

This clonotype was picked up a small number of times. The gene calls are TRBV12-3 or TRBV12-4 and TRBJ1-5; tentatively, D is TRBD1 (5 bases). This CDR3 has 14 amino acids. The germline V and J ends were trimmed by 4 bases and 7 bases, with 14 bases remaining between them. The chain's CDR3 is CASSSQGRGQPQHF. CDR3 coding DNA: TGTGCCAGCAGTTCCCAGGGTAGGGGACAGCCCCAGCATTTT.

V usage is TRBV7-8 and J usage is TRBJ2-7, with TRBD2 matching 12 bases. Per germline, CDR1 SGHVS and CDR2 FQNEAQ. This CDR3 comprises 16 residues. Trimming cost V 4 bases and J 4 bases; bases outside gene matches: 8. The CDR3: CASSSLAGGGRYEQYF. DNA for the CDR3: TGTGCCAGCAGCTCACTAGCGGGAGGTGGCAGGTACGAGCAGTACTTC. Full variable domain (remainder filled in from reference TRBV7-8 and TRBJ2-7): GAGVSQSPRYKVAKRGQDVALRCDPISGHVSLFWYQQALGQGPEFLTYFQNEAQLDKSGLPSDRFFAERPEGSVSTLKIQRTQQEDSAVYLCASSSLAGGGRYEQYFGPGTRLTVT.

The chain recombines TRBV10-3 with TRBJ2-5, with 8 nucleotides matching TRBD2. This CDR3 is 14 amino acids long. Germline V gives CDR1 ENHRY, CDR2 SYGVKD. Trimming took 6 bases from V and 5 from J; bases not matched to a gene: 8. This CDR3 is CAIREAGVFETQYF. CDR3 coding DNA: TGTGCCATCAGAGAAGCGGGAGTGTTTGAGACCCAGTACTTC.

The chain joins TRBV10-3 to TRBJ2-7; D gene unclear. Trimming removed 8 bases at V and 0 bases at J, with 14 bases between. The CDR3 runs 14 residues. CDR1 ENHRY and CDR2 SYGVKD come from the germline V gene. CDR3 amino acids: CAIGPVGPSYEQYF. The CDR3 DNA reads TGTGCCATCGGTCCGGTAGGACCCTCCTACGAGCAGTACTTC.

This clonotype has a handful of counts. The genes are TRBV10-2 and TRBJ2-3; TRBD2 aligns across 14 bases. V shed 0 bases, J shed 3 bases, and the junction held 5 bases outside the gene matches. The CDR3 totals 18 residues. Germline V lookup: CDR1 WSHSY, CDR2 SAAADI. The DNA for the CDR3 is TGCGCCAGCAGTGAGTCGTCGACTAGCGGGGGGGCTACAGATACGCAGTATTTT. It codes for CASSESSTSGGATDTQYF.

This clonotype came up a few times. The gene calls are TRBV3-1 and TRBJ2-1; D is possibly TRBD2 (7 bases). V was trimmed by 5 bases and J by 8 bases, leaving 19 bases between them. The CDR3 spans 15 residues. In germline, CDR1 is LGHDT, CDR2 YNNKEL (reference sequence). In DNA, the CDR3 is TGTGCCAGCAGCGCTGGGGGGGGCCGAGTCGATGAGCAGTTCTTC. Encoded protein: CASSAGGGRVDEQFF.

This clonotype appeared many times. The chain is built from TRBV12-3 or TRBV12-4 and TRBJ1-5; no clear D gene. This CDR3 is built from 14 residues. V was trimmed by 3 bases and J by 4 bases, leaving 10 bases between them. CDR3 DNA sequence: TGTGCCAGCAGTTTGGATGGCCCGAATCAGCCCCAGCATTTT. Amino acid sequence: CASSLDGPNQPQHF.

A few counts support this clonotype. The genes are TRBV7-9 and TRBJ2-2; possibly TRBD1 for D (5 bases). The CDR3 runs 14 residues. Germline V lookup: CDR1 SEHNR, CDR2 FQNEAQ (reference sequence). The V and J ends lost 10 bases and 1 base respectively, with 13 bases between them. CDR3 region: CATESQGNTGELFF. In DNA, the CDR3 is TGTGCCACCGAATCCCAGGGGAACACCGGGGAGCTGTTTTTT. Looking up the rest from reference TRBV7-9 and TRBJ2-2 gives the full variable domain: DTGVSQNPRHKITKRGQNVTFRCDPISEHNRLYWYRQTLGQGPEFLTYFQNEAQLEKSRLLSDRFSAERPKGSFSTLEIQRTEQGDSAMYLCATESQGNTGELFFGEGSRLTVL.

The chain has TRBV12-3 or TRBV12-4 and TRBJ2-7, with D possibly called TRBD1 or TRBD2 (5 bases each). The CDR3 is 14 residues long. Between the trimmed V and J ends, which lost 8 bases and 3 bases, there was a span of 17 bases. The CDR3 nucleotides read TGTGCCAGCTCGTCCGGGACCTTCTACTACGAGCAGTACTTC. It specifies CASSSGTFYYEQYF.

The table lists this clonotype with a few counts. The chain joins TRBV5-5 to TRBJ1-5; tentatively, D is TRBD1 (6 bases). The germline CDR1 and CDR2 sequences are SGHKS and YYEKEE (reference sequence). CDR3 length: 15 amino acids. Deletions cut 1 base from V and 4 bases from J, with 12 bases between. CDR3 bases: TGTGCCAGCAGCTTGTTACAGGGACAAAATCAGCCCCAGCATTTT. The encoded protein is CASSLLQGQNQPQHF.

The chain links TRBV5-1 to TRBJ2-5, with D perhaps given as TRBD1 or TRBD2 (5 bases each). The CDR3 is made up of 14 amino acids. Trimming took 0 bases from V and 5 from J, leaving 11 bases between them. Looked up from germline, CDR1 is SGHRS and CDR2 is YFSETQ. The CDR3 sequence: CASSLVLGEETQYF. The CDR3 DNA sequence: TGCGCCAGCAGCTTGGTCTTGGGGGAGGAGACCCAGTACTTC.